This T cell receptor beta chain was sequenced during a study of beta chain features in type 1 diabetes. The CDR3 has 15 residues. Germline V gene sequence: CDR1 MDHEN, CDR2 SYDVKM. V shed 5 bases and J shed 1 base, with 13 bases lying between them. What was sequenced were expressed TCRB transcripts, since all of the isolated RNA had been reverse transcribed. The assay was immunoSEQ multiplex PCR, and TCRdb's table has in-frame clones only and misses some. The sample consists of around 450,000 clones, approximately 10% of them appearing once. This clone was found a few times. J is TRBJ2-3 and V is TRBV28, with D tentatively TRBD1 (5 bases). The sequenced material came from naive CD4+ T cells from blood. The source of this sequence is a woman under 30 in good health. The CDR3 DNA is TGTGCCAGCAGTACCAGGTCGACAGGCACAGATACGCAGTATTTT. Protein sequence: CASSTRSTGTDTQYF.